A single sample is the source of the 16 T cell receptor beta chains below, sequenced in a study of cytomegalovirus exposure and HLA in healthy donors. 60 Vbeta and 13 Jbeta primers were used in PCR. Data came from immunoSEQ multiplex PCR; TCRdb stores just in-frame clones and leaves some out. This table holds roughly 130,000 clones, approximately 68% found once. Sequenced input: PBMCs. Receptors were obtained from a man aged 30 to 45 in good health and CMV-seropositive.

V gene TRBV6-5 combines with J gene TRBJ2-1; D gene uncertain. The CDR3 is made up of 14 amino acids. V was cut by 5 bases and J by 2 bases, with 10 bases left in between. Germline assignment: CDR1 MNHEY and CDR2 SVGAGI. CDR3 amino acids: CASSVRQTYNEQFF. DNA for the CDR3: TGTGCCAGCAGTGTGCGGCAAACCTACAATGAGCAGTTCTTC.

J is TRBJ2-7 and V is TRBV5-6, with D possibly being TRBD1 (6 bases). Germline V gene sequence: CDR1 SGHDT, CDR2 YYEEEE. Deletions cut 1 base from V and 4 bases from J, with 12 bases between. The CDR3 runs to 14 residues. CDR3 amino acids: CASSLRQVHYEQYF. CDR3 in DNA: TGTGCCAGCAGCTTGAGACAGGTACATTACGAGCAGTACTTC.

The CDR3 DNA sequence: TGTGCCAGCAGGGACAGGTCCGTCGGGATCGATGGCTACACCTTC. It encodes CASRDRSVGIDGYTF. The rearrangement joins TRBV6-5 to TRBJ1-2; 7 bases map to TRBD1. CDR3 size: 15 residues. The ends lost 6 bases at V and 6 bases at J; junction bases unmatched: 13. CDR1 and CDR2 from the germline V gene are MNHEY and SVGAGI.

This chain links TRBV5-4 with TRBJ2-7; 12 bases are a match to TRBD2. There are 14 residues in the CDR3. Germline lookup yields CDR1 SGHNT and CDR2 YYREEE (reference sequence). J was trimmed by 5 bases and V by 4 bases; bases with no gene match: 4. In DNA, the CDR3 is TGTGCCAGCAGCACAGGACTAGCGGGAAACGAGCAGTACTTC. Its protein is CASSTGLAGNEQYF.

The rearrangement links TRBV11-2 to TRBJ2-3; 11 bases line up with TRBD2. Trimming cost V 5 bases and J 4 bases; bases outside gene matches: 5. Germline CDR1 is SGHAT and CDR2 is FQNNGV. The CDR3 consists of 15 residues. This chain's CDR3 is CASSLLAGAADTQYF. CDR3 sequence (DNA): TGTGCCAGCAGCCTACTAGCGGGAGCAGCAGATACGCAGTATTTT.

The chain combines TRBV30 with TRBJ2-7; D remains unclear. Germline V CDR1 and CDR2: GTSNPN, SVGIG (reference sequence). Trimming removed 2 bases at V and 0 bases at J, with 8 bases between. The CDR3 runs 13 residues. This CDR3 reads CAWSTSSSYEQYF. The CDR3 DNA reads TGTGCCTGGAGTACATCTAGCTCCTACGAGCAGTACTTC.

This clone was found a few times. One junction end disagrees with the germline gene, perhaps due to a read error. Other DNA sequences in the sample encode the same CDR3. The V gene is TRBV7-7, the J gene TRBJ2-1, with a tentative D call TRBD2 (5 bases). The germline CDR1 and CDR2 sequences are SSHAT and FNYEAQ (reference sequence). There are 16 residues in the CDR3. CDR3 nucleotide sequence: TGTGCTAGCAGCTTAGGTTCGGGGAGCTCCTACAATGAGCAGTTCTTC. As protein: CASSLGSGSSYNEQFF.

J is TRBJ1-1 and V is TRBV2; TRBD1 matches 8 bases. Germline CDR1 reads SNHLY; CDR2 reads FYNNEI. The CDR3 length is 14 residues. V shed 5 bases and J 3 bases; nucleotides not matched to a gene: 5. CDR3 bases: TGTGCCAGCAGTTCGCAGGGGGCTTACACTGAAGCTTTCTTT. Translated: CASSSQGAYTEAFF.

This clone was observed a handful of times. Other DNA sequences from this sample encode an identical CDR3 as well. The chain uses TRBV6-1 and TRBJ1-2; 9 nucleotides line up with TRBD1. The germline gives CDR1 MNHNS, CDR2 SASEGT. The J segment lost 6 bases and the V segment lost 1 base, leaving 0 bases of the junction unmatched. This CDR3 contains 13 residues. CDR3 protein: CASSEGQGDGYTF. The CDR3 nucleotides are TGTGCCAGCAGTGAAGGACAGGGGGATGGCTACACCTTC.

The J gene is TRBJ2-5, the V gene TRBV4-1, with 11 bases aligning to TRBD2. The J call is in doubt because the DNA end fits TRBJ2-7 better. The CDR3 length is 14 residues. CDR1 MGHRA and CDR2 YSYEKL come from the germline V gene. The CDR3 spells CASSQTSGIYEQYF. The DNA for the CDR3 is TGCGCCAGCAGCCAGACTAGCGGGATATACGAGCAGTACTTC.

V is TRBV4-1 and J is TRBJ2-5; D unresolved. Germline loops: CDR1 MGHRA, CDR2 YSYEKL. V lost 1 base and J lost 3, with 6 bases in between. This CDR3 is 13 amino acids long. Here the CDR3 reads CASSQGLEETQYF. In DNA, the CDR3 is TGCGCCAGCAGCCAAGGACTTGAAGAGACCCAGTACTTC.

The rearrangement links TRBV28 to TRBJ2-7; the match to TRBD2 covers 7 bases. V shed 5 bases and J 3 bases; nucleotides not matched to a gene: 10. CDR3 length: 15 amino acids. Germline CDR1 reads MDHEN; CDR2 reads SYDVKM. The DNA for the CDR3 is TGTGCCAGCAGTCATTTTGGCGGGAGCTTCTACGAGCAGTACTTC. Residues: CASSHFGGSFYEQYF.

CDR3 sequence reads: CASSLQTGEEKLFF. In DNA, the CDR3 is TGTGCCAGCAGCTTACAGACAGGGGAAGAGAAACTGTTTTTT. The chain links TRBV7-9 to TRBJ1-4; 8 bases map to TRBD1. Losses at the gene ends were 2 bases for V and 11 bases for J; bases not matched to a gene: 7. The CDR3 runs to 14 residues. Germline V gene lookup returns CDR1 SEHNR and CDR2 FQNEAQ (reference sequence).

J is TRBJ2-3 and V is TRBV5-1; 11 bases agree with TRBD2. The CDR3 length is 16 residues. Trimming cost V 4 bases and J 0 bases; bases outside gene matches: 4. Germline values: CDR1 SGHRS, CDR2 YFSETQ. The CDR3 protein is CASSPRTSGSTDTQYF. The CDR3, as DNA: TGCGCCAGCAGCCCACGGACTAGCGGGAGCACAGATACGCAGTATTTT.

The chain combines TRBV5-1 with TRBJ2-7; no clear D gene. The CDR3 consists of 13 residues. V dropped 4 bases and J dropped 1 base, with 9 bases sitting between them. Germline V gene data show CDR1 as SGHRS and CDR2 as YFSETQ. This CDR3 is CASSVDNSYEQYF. CDR3 sequence (DNA): TGCGCCAGCAGCGTCGACAATTCCTACGAGCAGTACTTC.

The chain links TRBV27 to TRBJ2-1; D perhaps matches TRBD1 (6 bases). The V gene's germline CDR1 is MNHEY and CDR2 SMNVEV (reference sequence). This CDR3 is 13 amino acids long. Trimming took 6 bases from V and 6 from J, leaving 12 bases between them. The CDR3 region is CASRQGTPNEQFF. In nucleotides, the CDR3 is TGTGCCAGCAGACAGGGAACCCCCAATGAGCAGTTCTTC.